A selection of T cell receptor beta chains follows, all from one sample in a study of neurological immune-mediated disorders. TCRdb called the 5' RACE reads again in MiXCR, with one record for every CDR3 protein. The sample holds some 77,000 distinct CDR3 sequences, approximately 10% seen once. What was sequenced was PBMCs. The receptor set was obtained from a man between 45 and 60 years old in good health. CDR3s include the opening cysteine and the closing phenylalanine or tryptophan. A D gene is named only where the DNA matches it firmly. Expanded clones get a size class; other rows say once, few or many, or leave the size out.

TRBJ2-3,TRBV6-5,TRBD1,many,TGTGCCAGCAGTCGAGGGACAGGGGTTCGCACAGATACGCAGTATTTT,CASSRGTGVRTDTQYF
TRBJ2-6,TRBV6-5,NA,few,TGTGCCAGCAGTTACTTGGGACATGGGGGGAAGGGTGGGGCCAACGTCCTGACTTTC,CASSYLGHGGKGGANVLTF
TRBJ2-7,TRBV11-3,TRBD2,NA,TGTGCCAGCAGCTTGCGCGGGGGGGCCTACGAGCAGTACTTC,CASSLRGGAYEQYF
TRBJ2-7,TRBV5-1,NA,many,TGCGCCAGCAGCCCGAGGACAGATGTTAGCTACGAGCAGTACTTC,CASSPRTDVSYEQYF
TRBJ2-3,TRBV24-1,NA,few,TGTGCCACCAGCAGCCCAGCCGGCCCGCAGTATTTT,CATSSPAGPQYF
TRBJ1-2,TRBV7-9,NA,NA,TGTGCCAGCAGCTTCCTGGGGTTGGATGGCTACACCTTC,CASSFLGLDGYTF
TRBJ2-7,TRBV12-3/TRBV12-4,NA,many,TGTGCCAGCAGTCCCGACCGATGGGCAGGGTTGTCCTACGAGCAGTACTTC,CASSPDRWAGLSYEQYF
TRBJ2-6,TRBV5-1,NA,many,TGCGCCAGCAGCTTGGGCTTGGCAGCAAGCTCTGGGGCCAACGTCCTGACTTTC,CASSLGLAASSGANVLTF
TRBJ2-1,TRBV19,TRBD1,NA,TGTGCCAGTAGTCCGGAAGGACAGGGGGCTTCCAATGAGCAGTTCTTC,CASSPEGQGASNEQFF
TRBJ2-1,TRBV5-1,TRBD1,many,TGCGCCAGCAGCTCACCGGGACAGAGTAACAATGAGCAGTTCTTC,CASSSPGQSNNEQFF
TRBJ1-3,TRBV5-1,NA,many,TGCGCCAGCAGCACGGACGGGGGAGTTGGAAACACCATATATTTT,CASSTDGGVGNTIYF
TRBJ1-5,TRBV7-8,NA,many,TGTGCCAGCAGCCCCACTATAAGAGGGAAGGGACTTACCTCTAAGGAGGGCAATCAGCCCCAGCATTTT,CASSPTIRGKGLTSKEGNQPQHF
TRBJ1-5,TRBV3-1,TRBD1,few,TGTGCCAGCAGCCCCACAGGGGGACAGGGGAGCAATCAGCCCCAGCATTTT,CASSPTGGQGSNQPQHF
TRBJ2-7,TRBV6-6,TRBD1,many,TGTGCCACCCTTCTAGACAGGGGGCAGGAACAGTACTTC,CATLLDRGQEQYF
TRBJ1-1,TRBV12-3/TRBV12-4,NA,NA,TGTGCCAGCAGTTATACAGGCCAATCCACTGAAGTTTTCTTT,CASSYTGQSTEVFF
TRBJ1-5,TRBV7-8,NA,many,TGTGCCAGCAGCTTAGAGGGCAGGGGTTATAGCAATCAGCCCCAGCATTTT,CASSLEGRGYSNQPQHF
TRBJ2-7,TRBV7-2,TRBD2,many,TGTGCCAGCAGCTTCGATGGGAGCCCCGGGAGGGAGCAGTACTTC,CASSFDGSPGREQYF
TRBJ1-2,TRBV9,NA,many,TGTGCCAGCAGCGAAGGACGGACTAACTATGGCTACACCTTC,CASSEGRTNYGYTF
TRBJ1-5,TRBV7-2,TRBD1,NA,TGTGCCAGCAGCCCGGACAGGGGGAAACAGCCCCAGCATTTT,CASSPDRGKQPQHF
TRBJ2-7,TRBV5-1,NA,many,TGCGCCAGCAGCAACACCCCTGGGGGCCACGAGCAGTACTTC,CASSNTPGGHEQYF
TRBJ2-1,TRBV5-5,NA,NA,TGTGCCAGCAGCCCTGGTGTGAACTCCTACAATGAGCAGTTCTTC,CASSPGVNSYNEQFF
TRBJ2-7,TRBV25-1,TRBD2,NA,TGTGCCAGCAGTGCCATCGGGGGGACCTACGAGAAGTACTTC,CASSAIGGTYEKYF
TRBJ2-1,TRBV6-5,TRBD1,many,TGTGCCAGCAGGCCCGGGACAGGGGCCTACAATGAGCAGTTCTTC,CASRPGTGAYNEQFF
TRBJ2-1,TRBV9,NA,many,TGTGCCAGCAGCGTAACGGGTCCCCCCTACAATGAGCAGTTCTTC,CASSVTGPPYNEQFF
TRBJ2-7,TRBV7-2,TRBD1,many,TGTGCCAGCAGCGGGGGACAGACCTACGAGCAGTACTTC,CASSGGQTYEQYF
TRBJ2-3,TRBV28,TRBD2,many,TGTGCCAGCCAGATTCTAGCGGGAGAGGGGGATACGCAGTATTTT,CASQILAGEGDTQYF
TRBJ1-4,TRBV3-1,NA,NA,TGTGCCAGCAGCCAAGGTTCTAAGGCCAGATATAAGTTTTTT,CASSQGSKARYKFF
TRBJ2-5,TRBV25-1,TRBD2,NA,TGTGCCAGCAGTGGAAGAGGGTTAGCGGGAGCTGAGACCCAGTACTTC,CASSGRGLAGAETQYF
TRBJ1-2,TRBV4-2,NA,many,TGTGCCAGCAGCCAAAACAGGAATGGCTACACCTTC,CASSQNRNGYTF
TRBJ1-1,TRBV5-1,TRBD1,many,TGCGCCAGCACCCCCGGGACAGGGGGCTTGGGGAACACTGAAGCTTTCTTT,CASTPGTGGLGNTEAFF
TRBJ2-1,TRBV7-2,NA,many,TGTGCCAGCAGCTTACGGGCGGCCTACAATGAGCAGTTCTTC,CASSLRAAYNEQFF
TRBJ2-7,TRBV6-2/TRBV6-3,NA,many,TGTGCCAGCAGTTACAGAGACGAGCAGTACTTC,CASSYRDEQYF
TRBJ2-7,TRBV7-9,NA,many,TGTGCCAGCAGCTTGGACTCGACCGGAGGGGCTTCATACGAGCAGTACTTC,CASSLDSTGGASYEQYF
TRBJ2-5,TRBV5-1,TRBD1,NA,TGCGCCAGCAGCTTGCGACAGGGGGGAGAGACCCAGTACTTC,CASSLRQGGETQYF
TRBJ1-3,TRBV7-2,NA,many,TGTGCCAGCAGCCGACTTGATCCTGGAAACACCATATATTTT,CASSRLDPGNTIYF
TRBJ2-5,TRBV4-1,TRBD2,many,TGCGCCAGCAGCCGACTAGCGGGGGGCCGCGAGACCCAGTACTTC,CASSRLAGGRETQYF
TRBJ1-1,TRBV28,NA,many,TGTGCCAGCAGTTCAACAGGGCACACTGAAGCTTTCTTT,CASSSTGHTEAFF
TRBJ1-2,TRBV2,TRBD1,many,TGTGCCAGCAGTGAAGATGAAGCAGGGGGGCGAGTTGACTATGGCTACACCTTC,CASSEDEAGGRVDYGYTF
TRBJ1-1,TRBV12-3/TRBV12-4,TRBD1,many,TGTGCCAGCAGAGAAGGGGGCTACACTGAAGCTTTCTTT,CASREGGYTEAFF
TRBJ2-1,TRBV12-3/TRBV12-4,NA,NA,TGTGCCATTAGTCCAAAGACAAACCGTAACAATGAGCAGTTCTTC,CAISPKTNRNNEQFF
TRBJ2-1,TRBV7-3,NA,NA,TGTGCCAGCAGCTTAACACCCTACAATGAGCAGTTCTTC,CASSLTPYNEQFF
TRBJ2-1,TRBV20-1,NA,few,TGCAGTGCTAGGAGGTCAGACTACTCCTACAATGAGCAGTTCTTC,CSARRSDYSYNEQFF
TRBJ2-2,TRBV7-2,TRBD1,NA,TGTGCCAGCAGCTCGTTTGGACAGGGGATACCCGGGGAGCTGTTTTTT,CASSSFGQGIPGELFF
TRBJ1-3,TRBV28,TRBD1,many,TGTGCCAGCAGTTTACAGGGGGCGGGCGGAAACACCATATATTTT,CASSLQGAGGNTIYF
TRBJ1-5,TRBV28,NA,many,TGTGCCAGCAGCCTATCCGAGGGTATTCAGCCCCAGCATTTT,CASSLSEGIQPQHF
TRBJ2-3,TRBV27,TRBD1,many,TGTGCCAGCACTCTGATTATTACGGGACAGGTCACCCCCGATACGCAGTATTTT,CASTLIITGQVTPDTQYF
TRBJ2-5,TRBV20-1,NA,many,TGCAGTGCTAGAGATCGGAGACAGACCCAAGAGACCCAGTACTTC,CSARDRRQTQETQYF
TRBJ2-1,TRBV3-1,NA,many,TGTGCCAGCAGGGGACTTGAGCAGTTCTTC,CASRGLEQFF
TRBJ1-1,TRBV20-1,TRBD1,many,TGCAGTGCTAGAGAAGGAGGACAGGGCAACACTGAAGCTTTCTTT,CSAREGGQGNTEAFF
TRBJ2-3,TRBV3-1,NA,NA,TGTGCCAGCAGCCCAGAAACCCCTATCAGGGGGGCGAGGGATACGCAGTATTTT,CASSPETPIRGARDTQYF
TRBJ2-2,TRBV5-1,NA,many,TGCGCCAGCAGCTTTCCAGGGAACACCGGGGAGCTGTTTTTT,CASSFPGNTGELFF
TRBJ2-1,TRBV5-1,TRBD2,many,TGCGCCAGCCATCACGGCGGGGGGCTAGCGGGAGAGAAGAGCTCCTACAATGAGCAGTTCTTC,CASHHGGGLAGEKSSYNEQFF
TRBJ1-2,TRBV7-8,NA,many,TGTGCCAGCAGCACATCGGGGGGTCGTGGCTACACCTTC,CASSTSGGRGYTF
TRBJ2-3,TRBV6-6,NA,many,TGTGCCAGCAGTTATAACGGAGGCACAGATACGCAGTATTTT,CASSYNGGTDTQYF
TRBJ1-3,TRBV28,TRBD1,many,TGTGCCAGCAGTTCGACAGGGCGGGTGGACACCATATATTTT,CASSSTGRVDTIYF